This paragraph covers one T cell receptor (beta chain) sequence. Antigen: not known. The sample belongs to a study of T cell repertoires in cytomegalovirus infection. Overall study: Shared public TCR beta signatures pointed to both CMV infection and a matching HLA type. Overall study findings and caveats: The ex vivo response was dominated by HLA-C-restricted CMV-specific TCR beta clonotypes. People with CMV and the relevant HLA were identified by cumulative public TCR beta family frequency.

TCRdb reanalysed the reads using MiXCR and keeps one entry per CDR3 protein. The sample carries about 830,000 distinct CDR3 sequences, approximately 32% recorded once. The germline CDR1 and CDR2 sequences are MNHEY and SMNVEV (reference sequence). The CDR3 consists of 16 residues. Trimming stripped 0 bases from V and 4 bases from J, with 13 bases between. The sequence derives from a human donor in good health (CMV status not recorded). Some clones in this sample may be carry-over from other donors' samples. The chain carries TRBV27 and TRBJ2-1; possibly TRBD2 for D (6 bases). The source was cultured CD8+ T cells from PBMCs, collected from culture after CMV antigen stimulation. Written as DNA, the CDR3 is TGTGCCAGCAGTTTATCGGAGGGCCCGGGATACAATGAGCAGTTCTTC. Its protein product is CASSLSEGPGYNEQFF.